The 7 T cell receptor beta chains below all came from one sample that was sequenced in a study of blood T cells in healthy people across ages (dated by TCRdb to between 2014 and 2016). The library was made by 5' RACE. Sequenced using an Illumina HiSeq 2500. A second PCR of roughly 6 to 12 cycles was performed with a sample-barcoded 5' primer and a J-beta primer mix. Starting from the raw public reads, TCRdb applied fastp trimming at Q25, assembled clones with MiXCR and retained in-frame beta chains. Rows with one shared CDR3 protein collapse into an entry with the most common genes and DNA. For this sample there are some 1,500,000 distinct CDR3 sequences; approximately 43% appear just once. The ten top clones hold around 4% of the sample. Sequenced: blood. The receptors here all came from a woman aged 18 to 35 in good health.

The table lists this clonotype with a few counts. This sequence joins TRBV20-1 and TRBJ2-7; 8 nucleotides line up with TRBD1. Germline V gene data show CDR1 as DFQATT and CDR2 as SNEGSKA (reference sequence). The CDR3 runs 13 residues. V lost 5 bases, J lost 5 bases, and 8 bases stayed unmatched. CDR3 sequence: CSADPTGVDEQYF. CDR3 DNA: TGCAGTGCTGACCCGACAGGGGTGGACGAGCAGTACTTC.

This clonotype was recorded once. The chain carries TRBV6-4 and TRBJ2-2; D is possibly TRBD2 (5 bases). V lost 6 bases and J 9 bases, leaving 14 bases between the germline ends. The CDR3 is 13 residues long. Germline V gene data show CDR1 as MRHNA and CDR2 as SNTAGT. CDR3 protein: CASSPEGTRELFF. The CDR3 DNA follows: TGTGCCAGCAGCCCTGAGGGAACCAGGGAGCTGTTTTTT.

This clonotype has a handful of counts. It is unclear where the CDR3 begins or ends on the DNA, so no DNA is shown, and the CDR3 is as TCRdb lists it. The chain is built from TRBV12-3 or TRBV12-4 and TRBJ1-2; TRBD1, the D gene given by the table, was not confirmed from the DNA. From its first to its last residue, the CDR3 has 13 amino acids. The CDR3 here is CASSSSGPYGYTF.

The chain carries TRBV2 and TRBJ2-3; 9 bases line up with TRBD2. CDR1 is SNHLY and CDR2 is FYNNEI in the germline V gene. The CDR3 is 14 residues long. V dropped 9 bases and J dropped 4; count of bases not matched to a gene: 8. The DNA of the CDR3 is TGTGCCAGAAAAAGGCGGGAGGGCGCAGATACGCAGTATTTT. Protein: CARKRREGADTQYF.

The rearrangement joins TRBV20-1 to TRBJ2-5, with 7 bases that match TRBD1. The CDR3 runs 15 residues. V lost 4 bases and J lost 0; bases outside the gene matches: 8. Germline CDR1 and CDR2: DFQATT and SNEGSKA (reference sequence). The CDR3 DNA follows: TGCAGTGCTAACGGGGACAGAACGTACCAAGAGACCCAGTACTTC. It specifies CSANGDRTYQETQYF.

V is TRBV20-1 and J is TRBJ2-3; tentative D call: TRBD2 (5 bases). The CDR3 is made up of 14 amino acids. Between the trimmed V and J ends, which lost 7 bases and 6 bases, there was a span of 20 bases. Germline assignment: CDR1 DFQATT and CDR2 SNEGSKA (reference sequence). The CDR3 nucleotides read TGCAGTGTTTTAACTAGGAGCGGCTCCGATACGCAGTATTTT. Translating it yields CSVLTRSGSDTQYF.

The chain combines TRBV6-5 with TRBJ2-1, with D possibly being TRBD2 (5 bases). Trimming cost V 5 bases and J 2 bases, with 13 bases left between them. The CDR3 sequence is 15 residues long. In germline, CDR1 is MNHEY, CDR2 SVGAGI. CDR3 sequence reads: CASSPPGVPYNEQFF. The CDR3 DNA reads TGTGCCAGCAGTCCCCCCGGGGTCCCCTACAATGAGCAGTTCTTC.